This TCR beta chain was identified in a study of blood T cells in healthy people across ages. Study-wide context: For every two T cells, template switching captured about one barcoded beta molecule.

Worth noting for this clonotype: Its antigen is unidentified.

Study-level results: CMV infection status of these donors was not known.

The authors ran a second PCR of 7 to 11 cycles using a sample-barcoded 5' primer and a J-beta primer mix. From the 5' RACE reads, TCRdb called clonotypes with MiXCR, one entry per CDR3 protein. The data show some 920,000 distinct CDR3 sequences, roughly half seen once. This sequence originates from an older woman in good health. Source material: blood.

This CDR3 reads CASSQGGRDIQYF. DNA for the CDR3: TGCGCCAGCAGCCAGGGGGGCAGGGACATTCAGTACTTC. The chain carries TRBV4-1 and TRBJ2-4; either TRBD1 or TRBD2 may fit D (6 bases each). V lost 3 bases and J lost 8, with 11 bases in between. CDR3 length equals 13 residues. The germline V gene encodes CDR1 MGHRA and CDR2 YSYEKL.